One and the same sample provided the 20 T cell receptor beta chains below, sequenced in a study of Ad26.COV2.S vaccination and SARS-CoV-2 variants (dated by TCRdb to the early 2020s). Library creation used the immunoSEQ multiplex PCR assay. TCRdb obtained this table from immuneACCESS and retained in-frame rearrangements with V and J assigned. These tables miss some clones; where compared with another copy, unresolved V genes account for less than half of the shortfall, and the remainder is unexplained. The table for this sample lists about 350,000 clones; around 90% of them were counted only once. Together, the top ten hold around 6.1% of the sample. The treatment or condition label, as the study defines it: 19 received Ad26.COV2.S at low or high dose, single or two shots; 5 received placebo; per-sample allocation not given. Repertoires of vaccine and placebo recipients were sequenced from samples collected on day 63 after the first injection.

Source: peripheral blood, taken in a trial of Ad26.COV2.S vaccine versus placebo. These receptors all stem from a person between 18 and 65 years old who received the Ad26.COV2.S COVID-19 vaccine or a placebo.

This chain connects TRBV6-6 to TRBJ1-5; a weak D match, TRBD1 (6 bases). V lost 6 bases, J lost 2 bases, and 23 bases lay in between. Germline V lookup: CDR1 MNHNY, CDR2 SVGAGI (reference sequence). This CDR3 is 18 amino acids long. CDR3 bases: TGTGCCAGCAGCCGAACAGGGTTAGAAATTTCTGGCAATCAGCCCCAGCATTTT. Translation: CASSRTGLEISGNQPQHF.

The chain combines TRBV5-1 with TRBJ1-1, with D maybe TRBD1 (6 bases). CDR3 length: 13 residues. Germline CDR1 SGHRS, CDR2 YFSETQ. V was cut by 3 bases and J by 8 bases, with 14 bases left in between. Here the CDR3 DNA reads TGCGCCAGCAGCTCTGGCGGGGGGGCCGAAGCTTTCTTT. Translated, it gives CASSSGGGAEAFF.

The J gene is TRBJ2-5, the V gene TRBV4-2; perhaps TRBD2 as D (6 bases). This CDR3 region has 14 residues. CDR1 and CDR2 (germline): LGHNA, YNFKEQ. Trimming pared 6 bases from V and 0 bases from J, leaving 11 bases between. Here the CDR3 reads CASRSWGDQETQYF. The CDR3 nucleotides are TGTGCCAGCAGGTCTTGGGGGGACCAAGAGACCCAGTACTTC.

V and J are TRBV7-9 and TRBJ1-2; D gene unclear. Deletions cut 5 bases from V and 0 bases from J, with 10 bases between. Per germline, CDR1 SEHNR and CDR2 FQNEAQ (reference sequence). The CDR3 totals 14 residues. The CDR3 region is CASSPTDTNYGYTF. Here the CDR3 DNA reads TGTGCCAGCAGCCCCACAGATACTAACTATGGCTACACCTTC.

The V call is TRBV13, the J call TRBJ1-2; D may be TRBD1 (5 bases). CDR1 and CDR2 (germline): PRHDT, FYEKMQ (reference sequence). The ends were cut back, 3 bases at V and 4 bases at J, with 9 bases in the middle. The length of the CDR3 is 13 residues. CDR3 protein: CASSFSGSYGYTF. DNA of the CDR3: TGTGCCAGCAGCTTTTCAGGGAGCTATGGCTACACCTTC.

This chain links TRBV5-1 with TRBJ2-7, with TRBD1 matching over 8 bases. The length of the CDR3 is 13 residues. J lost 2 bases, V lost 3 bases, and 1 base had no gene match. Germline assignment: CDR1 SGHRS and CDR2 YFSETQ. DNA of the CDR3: TGCGCCAGCAGCTGGACAGGGACCTACGAGCAGTACTTC. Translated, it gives CASSWTGTYEQYF.

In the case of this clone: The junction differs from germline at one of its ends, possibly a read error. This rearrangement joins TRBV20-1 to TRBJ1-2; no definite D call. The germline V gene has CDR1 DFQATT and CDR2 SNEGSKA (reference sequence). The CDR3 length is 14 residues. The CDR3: CSASFKYRKPYPSF. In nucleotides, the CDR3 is TGCAGTGCTAGTTTTAAGTACAGAAAACCCTACCCCTCCTTC.

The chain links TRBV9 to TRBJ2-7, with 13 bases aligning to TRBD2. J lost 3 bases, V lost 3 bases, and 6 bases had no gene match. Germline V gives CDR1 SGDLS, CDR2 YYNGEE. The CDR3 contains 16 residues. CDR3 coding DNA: TGTGCCAGCAGCGCCCTACGGACTAGCGGGAGCTACGAGCAGTACTTC. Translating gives CASSALRTSGSYEQYF.

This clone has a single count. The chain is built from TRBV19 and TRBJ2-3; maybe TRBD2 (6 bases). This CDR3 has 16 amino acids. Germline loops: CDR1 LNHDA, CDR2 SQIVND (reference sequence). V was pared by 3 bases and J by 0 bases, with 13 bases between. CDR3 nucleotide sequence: TGTGCCAGTAGTATTCGGAGGGGAGGAAGCACAGATACGCAGTATTTT. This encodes CASSIRRGGSTDTQYF.

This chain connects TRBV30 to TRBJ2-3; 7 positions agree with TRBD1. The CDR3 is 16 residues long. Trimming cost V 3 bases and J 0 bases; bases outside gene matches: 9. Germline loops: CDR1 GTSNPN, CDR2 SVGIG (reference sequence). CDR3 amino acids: CAWRTGSGGSTDTQYF. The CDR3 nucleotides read TGTGCCTGGAGGACGGGATCAGGGGGTAGCACAGATACGCAGTATTTT.

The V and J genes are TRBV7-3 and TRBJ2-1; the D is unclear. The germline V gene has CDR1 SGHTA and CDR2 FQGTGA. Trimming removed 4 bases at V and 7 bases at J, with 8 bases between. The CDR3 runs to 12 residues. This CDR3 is CASSSVGNEQFF. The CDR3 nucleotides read TGTGCCAGCAGCTCAGTGGGAAATGAGCAGTTCTTC. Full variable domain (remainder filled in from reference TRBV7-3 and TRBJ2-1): GAGVSQTPSNKVTEKGKYVELRCDPISGHTALYWYRQSLGQGPEFLIYFQGTGAADDSGLPNDRFFAVRPEGSVSTLKIQRTERGDSAVYLCASSSVGNEQFFGPGTRLTVL.

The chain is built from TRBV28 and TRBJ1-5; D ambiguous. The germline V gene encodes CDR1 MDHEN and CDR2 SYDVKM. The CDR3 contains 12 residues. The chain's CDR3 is CVSTDSNQPQHF. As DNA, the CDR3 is TGTGTAAGTACAGATAGCAATCAGCCCCAGCATTTT. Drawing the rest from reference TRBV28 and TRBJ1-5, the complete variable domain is DVKVTQSSRYLVKRTGEKVFLECVQDMDHENMFWYRQDPGLGLRLIYFSYDVKMKEKGDIPEGYSVSREKKERFSLILESASTNQTSMYLCVSTDSNQPQHFGDGTRLSIL.

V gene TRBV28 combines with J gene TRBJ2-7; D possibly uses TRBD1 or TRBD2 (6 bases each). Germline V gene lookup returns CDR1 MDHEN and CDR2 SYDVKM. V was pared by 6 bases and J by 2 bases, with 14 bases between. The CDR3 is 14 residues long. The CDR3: CASRSAGGAYEQYF. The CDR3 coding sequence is TGTGCCAGCAGATCGGCCGGGGGCGCCTACGAGCAGTACTTC.

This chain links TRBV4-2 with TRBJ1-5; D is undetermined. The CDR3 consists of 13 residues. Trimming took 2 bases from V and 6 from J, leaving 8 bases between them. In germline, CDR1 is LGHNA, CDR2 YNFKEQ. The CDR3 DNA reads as TGTGCCAGCAGCCAATCCCTGAGTCAGCCCCAGCATTTT. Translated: CASSQSLSQPQHF.

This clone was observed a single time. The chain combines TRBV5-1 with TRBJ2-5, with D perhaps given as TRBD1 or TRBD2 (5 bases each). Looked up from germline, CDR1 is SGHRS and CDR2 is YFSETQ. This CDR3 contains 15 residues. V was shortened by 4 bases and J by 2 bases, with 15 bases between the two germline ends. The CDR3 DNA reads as TGCGCCAGCAGCACTACTAGGACAATACAAGAGACCCAGTACTTC. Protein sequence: CASSTTRTIQETQYF.

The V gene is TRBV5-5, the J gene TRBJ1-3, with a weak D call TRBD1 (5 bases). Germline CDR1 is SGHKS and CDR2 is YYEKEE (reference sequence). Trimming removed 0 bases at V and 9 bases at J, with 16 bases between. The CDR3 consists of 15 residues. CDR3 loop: CASSLEGVRGVTIYF. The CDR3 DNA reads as TGTGCCAGCAGCTTGGAAGGGGTGCGGGGGGTCACCATATATTTT.

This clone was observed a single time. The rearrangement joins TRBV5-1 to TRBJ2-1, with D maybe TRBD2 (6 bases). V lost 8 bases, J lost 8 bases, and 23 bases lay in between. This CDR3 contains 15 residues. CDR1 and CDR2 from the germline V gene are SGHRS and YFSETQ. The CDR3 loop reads CARPLGDSMEHEQFF. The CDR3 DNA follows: TGCGCCAGACCACTTGGGGACTCAATGGAGCATGAGCAGTTCTTC.

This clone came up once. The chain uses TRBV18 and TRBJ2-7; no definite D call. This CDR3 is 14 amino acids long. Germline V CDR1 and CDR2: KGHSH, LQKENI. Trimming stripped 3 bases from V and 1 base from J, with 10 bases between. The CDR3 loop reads CASSPSRQSYEQYF. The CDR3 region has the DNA TGTGCCAGCTCACCTTCGAGGCAGTCCTACGAGCAGTACTTC.

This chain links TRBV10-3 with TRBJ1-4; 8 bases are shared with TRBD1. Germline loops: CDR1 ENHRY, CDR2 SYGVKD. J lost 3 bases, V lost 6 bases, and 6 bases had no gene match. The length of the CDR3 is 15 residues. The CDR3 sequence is CAISRTGTANEKLFF. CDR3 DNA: TGTGCCATCAGCCGGACAGGGACAGCTAATGAAAAACTGTTTTTT.

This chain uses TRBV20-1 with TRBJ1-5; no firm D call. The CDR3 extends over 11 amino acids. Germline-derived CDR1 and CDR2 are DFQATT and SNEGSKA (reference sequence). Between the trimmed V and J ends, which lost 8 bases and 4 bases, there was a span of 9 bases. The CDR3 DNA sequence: TGCAGTATAAAGCCTAATCAGCCCCAGCATTTT. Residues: CSIKPNQPQHF.